The text below deals with one T cell receptor beta chain. This sample stems from a study of CD8+ T cells in alopecia areata. With 0 bases clipped from V and 2 bases from J, the junction kept 3 bases outside the gene matches. Germline loops: CDR1 SGHAT, CDR2 FQNNGV. The CDR3 contains 15 residues. RNA, once extracted, was reverse transcribed into cDNA for use as the sequencing template. Method: immunoSEQ multiplex PCR; TCRdb's copy keeps in-frame clones and lacks some. Of about 190,000 clones listed, more than 50% are singletons. As to treatment: oral pan-JAK inhibitor, 5-10 mg twice daily. The chain carries TRBV11-2 and TRBJ2-7; TRBD2 agrees at 8 bases. The origin of this receptor is a human donor with alopecia areata. The source was CD4+ T cells sorted from blood, collected at week 24, from a patient treated with tofacitinib. The CDR3 here is CASSLEAGGTYEQYF. The CDR3 coding sequence is TGTGCCAGCAGCTTAGAGGCGGGGGGAACCTACGAGCAGTACTTC.